The rows below give T cell receptor beta chains drawn from one sample of a study of OX40 agonist ivuxolimab in advanced cancers. Data came from immunoSEQ multiplex PCR; TCRdb stores just in-frame clones and leaves some out. Among some 50,000 clones listed, approximately 86% were seen once. This specimen consisted of CD4+ or CD8+ T cells sorted from blood, obtained in a trial of the OX40 agonist ivuxolimab. These receptors originate from an adult with an advanced solid tumor such as melanoma, head and neck, liver or kidney cancer. The CDR3 runs from the conserved cysteine through the conserved F or W. D genes are given only for firm matches. Only some rows state a clone size, as once, few, many or a class for expanded clones.

. | . | TRBJ2-1 | TRBV6-5 | CASSYSGPYNEQFF | TGTGCCAGCAGTTACTCGGGGCCCTACAATGAGCAGTTCTTC
. | . | TRBJ2-3 | TRBV7-8 | CASSPGLGKDTQYF | TGTGCCAGCAGCCCGGGACTTGGGAAAGATACGCAGTATTTT
. | TRBD1 | TRBJ1-2 | TRBV19 | CASSPGWQGVDGYTF | TGTGCCAGTAGTCCGGGGTGGCAGGGGGTCGATGGCTACACCTTC
once | . | TRBJ1-5 | TRBV6-5 | CASSYSISGTIPPQHF | TGTGCCAGCAGTTACTCGATTTCTGGCACCATCCCGCCCCAGCATTTT
. | . | TRBJ2-1 | TRBV6-5 | CASSYIAGAKKNEQFF | TGTGCCAGCAGTTATATTGCGGGGGCAAAAAAGAATGAGCAGTTCTTC
. | TRBD1 | TRBJ2-3 | TRBV9 | CASSEPFDRAGTDTQYF | TGTGCCAGCAGCGAGCCCTTTGACAGGGCGGGCACAGATACGCAGTATTTT
. | TRBD1 | TRBJ2-1 | TRBV4-1 | CASCPGQGDREQFF | TGCGCCAGCTGCCCGGGACAGGGAGATAGGGAGCAGTTCTTC
. | TRBD1 | TRBJ1-2 | TRBV4-3 | CAGRWYNTRDSAGYTF | TGCGCCGGCAGGTGGTATAATACCCGGGACAGCGCGGGCTACACCTTC
. | TRBD2 | TRBJ2-1 | TRBV13 | CASSLGLAETYNEQFF | TGTGCCAGCAGCTTAGGACTAGCGGAAACCTACAATGAGCAGTTCTTC
. | . | TRBJ2-4 | TRBV2 | CASSEGPFGRNIQYF | TGTGCCAGCAGTGAAGGGCCCTTCGGAAGAAACATTCAGTACTTC
. | TRBD2 | TRBJ2-1 | TRBV6-6 | CASSLKRGVYNEQFF | TGTGCCAGCAGTCTAAAGCGGGGGGTCTACAATGAGCAGTTCTTC
. | TRBD1 | TRBJ2-1 | TRBV11-2 | CASSGRDRVYNEQFF | TGTGCCAGCAGCGGGAGGGACAGGGTCTACAATGAGCAGTTCTTC
. | . | TRBJ1-5 | TRBV4-3 | CASSQDLQANQPQHF | TGCGCCAGCAGCCAAGATCTACAGGCTAATCAGCCCCAGCATTTT
few | . | TRBJ1-2 | TRBV7-9 | CASSPPRGDVFGYTF | TGTGCCAGCAGCCCCCCAAGGGGTGATGTTTTCGGCTACACCTTC
. | TRBD2 | TRBJ2-7 | TRBV7-9 | CASARGGLAGVSYEQYF | TGTGCCTCTGCCAGGGGAGGACTAGCGGGAGTCTCCTACGAGCAGTACTTC
. | . | TRBJ1-5 | TRBV28 | CASSFLGSNQPQHF | TGTGCCAGCAGTTTTCTAGGGAGCAATCAGCCCCAGCATTTT
. | . | TRBJ1-3 | TRBV7-8 | CASSLLNRAGNTIYF | TGTGCCAGCAGCTTATTGAACAGGGCGGGAAACACCATATATTTT
. | TRBD2 | TRBJ2-3 | TRBV7-3 | CASSSRLAGDTQYF | TGTGCCAGCAGCTCCCGACTAGCGGGAGATACGCAGTATTTT
. | . | TRBJ2-7 | TRBV6-6 | CASTTGSYEQYF | TGTGCCAGCACCACGGGCAGTTACGAGCAGTACTTC
. | TRBD2 | TRBJ2-7 | TRBV5-4 | CASSILTTSEGQYF | TGTGCCAGCAGCATTCTAACAACTAGCGAAGGGCAGTACTTC
. | . | TRBJ1-1 | TRBV5-8 | CASSRPGGTEAFF | TGTGCCAGCAGCCGCCCCGGGGGGACTGAAGCTTTCTTT
. | TRBD2 | TRBJ2-1 | TRBV14 | CASSQISGRPYNEQFF | TGTGCCAGCAGCCAGATTAGCGGGAGACCCTACAATGAGCAGTTCTTC
. | TRBD1 | TRBJ1-2 | TRBV2 | CAIPGQGRGYTF | TGTGCCATCCCGGGACAGGGGCGAGGCTACACCTTC
once | . | TRBJ2-7 | TRBV2 | CASSAPRGRSYEQYF | TGTGCCAGCAGCGCCCCCCGGGGGCGATCCTACGAGCAGTACTTC
. | . | TRBJ1-1 | TRBV6-5 | CASSFTRQMNTEAFF | TGTGCCAGCAGTTTCACCAGACAGATGAACACTGAAGCTTTCTTT
. | . | TRBJ2-1 | TRBV6-5 | CASSPGQSSYNEQFF | TGTGCCAGCAGTCCGGGACAAAGCTCCTACAATGAGCAGTTCTTC
once | . | TRBJ1-3 | TRBV6-1 | CASSESGFSGNTIYF | TGTGCCAGCAGTGAATCCGGGTTCTCTGGAAACACCATATATTTT
. | . | TRBJ2-5 | TRBV7-7 | CASSLGRTLYF | TGTGCCAGCAGCTTAGGGCGGACTCTATACTTC
. | TRBD1 | TRBJ1-5 | TRBV6-5 | CASSLGQGGTQPQHF | TGTGCCAGCAGTTTGGGACAGGGAGGTACTCAGCCCCAGCATTTT